The clone carrying this T cell receptor (beta chain) has a count of ten or more. The data derive from a study of T cells in Graves' hyperthyroidism and ophthalmopathy. The study enrolled patients aged 18 to 65 with newly diagnosed hyperthyroidism of under 2 months' duration. RNA transcripts were the template for amplifying TCR beta CDR3 regions. The primer set for the first-round RT-PCR of the TCR CDR3 was HTBI. TCRdb reanalysed the multiplex PCR reads using MiXCR and keeps one entry per CDR3 protein. The table records about 210,000 distinct CDR3 sequences, under 20% of them present only once. The CDR3 contains 23 residues. J lost 0 bases, V lost 5 bases, and 26 bases had no gene match. In germline, CDR1 is MDHEN, CDR2 SYDVKM.

The rearrangement uses TRBV28 and TRBJ2-1, with 9 positions matching TRBD1. The sequencing input was blood. The clonotype was recovered from a man aged 45-60 years with Graves' hyperthyroidism. The CDR3 bases are TGTGCCAGCAGTCCCGGACAGGGGCAATTGGGGCGGCTAGGGGTGAGCTCCTACAATGAGCAGTTCTTC. Its translation is CASSPGQGQLGRLGVSSYNEQFF.